Below are 30 T cell receptor beta chains sequenced from a single sample in a study of T-cell memory formation after mild COVID-19. A single record per CDR3 protein comes from TCRdb applying MiXCR to the 5' RACE reads. The table records about 240,000 distinct CDR3 sequences, around a tenth of them present only once. Sample: PBMCs or a T cell subset sorted from them (not recorded which). Every receptor here comes from a man younger than 35 who had mild COVID-19 (a few samples of this study predate the infection). Cell type and time point are not known.

This clonotype has a handful of counts. This rearrangement joins TRBV12-3 or TRBV12-4 to TRBJ2-7; a possible D gene is TRBD1 (6 bases). The V and J ends lost 3 bases and 5 bases respectively, with 11 bases between them. The CDR3 runs to 13 residues. CDR3 loop: CASSLGHPNEQYV. The CDR3 DNA reads TGTGCCAGCAGTTTGGGACACCCGAACGAGCAGTACGTC.

This clonotype was recorded a few times. V and J are TRBV7-2 and TRBJ1-5; D might be TRBD1 (5 bases). CDR1 is SGHTA, CDR2 FQGNSA, per germline. Trimming removed 5 bases at V and 0 bases at J, with 17 bases between. The CDR3 covers 17 residues. In nucleotides, the CDR3 is TGTGCCAGCAGCCCCCGGGGGAGCCTTTATAGCAATCAGCCCCAGCATTTT. Its translation: CASSPRGSLYSNQPQHF.

This clonotype was seen only a few times. V usage is TRBV6-2 or TRBV6-3 and J usage is TRBJ1-5; D uncertain. Looked up from germline, CDR1 is MNHEY and CDR2 is SVGEGT. V was pared by 10 bases and J by 2 bases, with 15 bases between. CDR3 size: 14 residues. CDR3 protein: CATGAERGNQPQHF. The CDR3 DNA reads as TGTGCCACCGGAGCCGAGCGGGGCAATCAGCCCCAGCATTTT.

A few counts support this clonotype. The chain has TRBV20-1 and TRBJ1-4; D gene ambiguous. Germline V gives CDR1 DFQATT, CDR2 SNEGSKA (reference sequence). There are 12 residues in the CDR3. Deletions cut 5 bases from V and 4 bases from J, with 8 bases between. CDR3 coding DNA: TGCAGTGCTTCCGGGGATAATGAAAAACTGTTTTTT. Its translation is CSASGDNEKLFF.

This chain uses TRBV20-1 with TRBJ1-1, with 9 bases matching TRBD1. Per the germline V gene, CDR1 is DFQATT and CDR2 is SNEGSKA (reference sequence). The CDR3 spans 13 residues. Losses at the gene ends were 3 bases for V and 5 bases for J; bases not matched to a gene: 4. CDR3 coding DNA: TGCAGTGCTAGGAGACAGGGGGGTACTGAAGCTTTCTTT. Amino acid sequence: CSARRQGGTEAFF.

This clonotype was seen more than once but under ten times. The chain is built from TRBV5-1 and TRBJ2-5; 9 nucleotides line up with TRBD2. Germline CDR1 SGHRS, CDR2 YFSETQ. After removal of 0 bases from V and 7 bases from J, the junction contained 10 bases not matched to a gene. The CDR3 runs 16 residues. CDR3 sequence: CASSLEAGGGSGTQYF. CDR3 DNA sequence: TGCGCCAGCAGCTTGGAAGCGGGGGGAGGTAGCGGGACCCAGTACTTC.

There are a few counts of this clonotype. The V and J genes are TRBV6-2 or TRBV6-3 and TRBJ1-5; no definite D call. V was clipped by 10 bases and J by 3 bases, with 13 bases between them. The CDR3 is made up of 13 amino acids. Germline V gene sequence: CDR1 MNHEY, CDR2 SVGEGT. CDR3 in DNA: TGTGCCACCACCCTGGGGTACAATCAGCCCCAGCATTTT. This sequence encodes CATTLGYNQPQHF.

Here the CDR3 DNA reads TGTGCCAGCAGACTGGGACGGTTCTATGGCTACACCTTC. It specifies CASRLGRFYGYTF. This sequence joins TRBV12-3 or TRBV12-4 and TRBJ1-2; the D gene is possibly TRBD1 (5 bases). The CDR3 covers 13 residues. V was shortened by 6 bases and J by 4 bases, with 12 bases between the two germline ends.

This clonotype was detected only a few times. The gene calls are TRBV4-1 and TRBJ2-7, with D possibly being TRBD1 or TRBD2 (5 bases each). There are 17 residues in the CDR3. From germline, CDR1 is MGHRA and CDR2 YSYEKL. V gave up 1 base and J gave up 3 bases, with 19 bases separating them. DNA of the CDR3: TGCGCCAGCAGCCAAGGGATATCTCCGGGGACGAACTACGAGCAGTACGTC. Encoded protein: CASSQGISPGTNYEQYV.

In this sample, this clonotype turned up many times. The chain combines TRBV7-2 with TRBJ1-1; tentatively, D is TRBD1 (5 bases). V lost 4 bases to trimming and J lost 5 bases, with 17 bases between them. CDR3 length: 15 residues. The germline V gene has CDR1 SGHTA and CDR2 FQGNSA. CDR3 region: CASSSTRGQGTEAFF. CDR3 bases: TGTGCCAGCAGCTCGACTAGGGGTCAAGGAACTGAAGCTTTCTTT. The entire variable domain, with the rest obtained from reference TRBV7-2 and TRBJ1-1, is as follows: GAGVSQSPSNKVTEKGKDVELRCDPISGHTALYWYRQSLGQGLEFLIYFQGNSAPDKSGLPSDRFSAERTGGSVSTLTIQRTQQEDSAVYLCASSSTRGQGTEAFFGQGTRLTVV.

The chain combines TRBV19 with TRBJ2-5; D is perhaps TRBD2 (6 bases). The CDR3 runs to 12 residues. V lost 1 base and J lost 10, with 10 bases in between. In germline, CDR1 is LNHDA, CDR2 SQIVND (reference sequence). The CDR3, as DNA: TGTGCCAGTAGTATAGGTGCGGGGAACCAGTACTTC. It codes for CASSIGAGNQYF. Together with reference TRBV19 and TRBJ2-5, the CDR3 gives the full variable domain: DGGITQSPKYLFRKEGQNVTLSCEQNLNHDAMYWYRQDPGQGLRLIYYSQIVNDFQKGDIAEGYSVSREKKESFPLTVTSAQKNPTAFYLCASSIGAGNQYFGPGTRLLVL.

This clonotype was detected a few times. The CDR3 DNA sequence: TGCAGTGCTAGAACCGCGGACAGCCAATACGAGCAGTACTTC. Amino acid sequence: CSARTADSQYEQYF. The chain links TRBV20-1 to TRBJ2-7; a weak D match, TRBD1 (6 bases). The ends were cut back, 2 bases at V and 4 bases at J, with 15 bases in the middle. In germline, CDR1 is DFQATT, CDR2 SNEGSKA (reference sequence). CDR3 size: 14 residues.

The genes are TRBV7-9 and TRBJ1-3; TRBD1 agrees at 9 bases. CDR3 length: 16 amino acids. V lost 4 bases and J lost 0; bases outside the gene matches: 4. Germline lookup yields CDR1 SEHNR and CDR2 FQNEAQ (reference sequence). The CDR3 DNA reads as TGTGCCAGCAGCTCCCAGACAGGGGGCTCTGGAAACACCATATATTTT. Translating gives CASSSQTGGSGNTIYF.

J is TRBJ1-6 and V is TRBV20-1; 7 bases are shared with TRBD1. The CDR3 is 13 residues long. Germline V lookup: CDR1 DFQATT, CDR2 SNEGSKA (reference sequence). Trimming at V came to 6 bases and at J to 10 bases, leaving 9 bases not matched to a gene. The CDR3 loop reads CSAQDRVGSPLHF. The CDR3 nucleotides read TGCAGTGCACAAGACAGGGTTGGATCACCCCTCCACTTT.

This clonotype turned up a few times. This sequence joins TRBV4-3 and TRBJ2-1, with TRBD2 as a possible D gene (7 bases). V lost 4 bases and J lost 3, with 16 bases in between. The CDR3 has 16 amino acids. Germline CDR1 reads LGHNA; CDR2 reads YSLEER. CDR3 DNA: TGCGCCAGCAGCCCCCAAGGGGGGGGCAGCTACAATGAGCAGTTCTTC. This sequence encodes CASSPQGGGSYNEQFF.

This sequence joins TRBV7-3 and TRBJ2-3; maybe TRBD2 (6 bases). CDR3 size: 18 residues. V was shortened by 4 bases and J by 0 bases, with 20 bases between the two germline ends. Germline loops: CDR1 SGHTA, CDR2 FQGTGA. The CDR3 spells CASSSSNGGGISTDTQYF. The CDR3 DNA follows: TGTGCCAGCAGCTCTAGCAACGGGGGAGGTATAAGCACAGATACGCAGTATTTT.

This clonotype was seen a few times. The V gene is TRBV9, the J gene TRBJ1-1; TRBD1 agrees at 9 bases. Germline V lookup: CDR1 SGDLS, CDR2 YYNGEE. This CDR3 is 15 amino acids long. V dropped 3 bases and J dropped 4; count of bases not matched to a gene: 7. CDR3: CASSAIQGASTEAFF. CDR3 nucleotides: TGTGCCAGCAGCGCCATACAGGGGGCGTCCACTGAAGCTTTCTTT. Combining the CDR3 with reference TRBV9 and TRBJ1-1 gives the whole variable domain DSGVTQTPKHLITATGQRVTLRCSPRSGDLSVYWYQQSLDQGLQFLIQYYNGEERAKGNILERFSAQQFPDLHSELNLSSLELGDSALYFCASSAIQGASTEAFFGQGTRLTVV.

This clonotype was counted between two and nine times. V usage is TRBV11-2 and J usage is TRBJ2-5, with D uncertain. The CDR3 has 14 amino acids. Germline CDR1 reads SGHAT; CDR2 reads FQNNGV. V was shortened by 5 bases and J by 2 bases, with 12 bases between the two germline ends. The CDR3 coding sequence is TGTGCCAGCAGCCCAAGTTACTCACAAGAGACCCAGTACTTC. Translated: CASSPSYSQETQYF.

The genes are TRBV5-4 and TRBJ2-3; D may correspond to TRBD1 or TRBD2 (6 bases each). The V and J ends lost 0 bases and 4 bases respectively, with 9 bases between them. This CDR3 spans 14 amino acids. CDR1 and CDR2 (germline): SGHNT, YYREEE (reference sequence). CDR3 region: CASSLGGAADTQYF. The CDR3 bases are TGTGCCAGCAGCTTGGGGGGGGCTGCAGATACGCAGTATTTT.

This clonotype has more than one count but fewer than ten. V gene TRBV5-4 combines with J gene TRBJ2-7; 9 bases align to TRBD1. In germline, CDR1 is SGHNT, CDR2 YYREEE (reference sequence). The trim removed 4 bases at V and 7 bases at J, leaving 6 bases unmatched. This CDR3 has 13 amino acids. The CDR3 reads CASSDGTGWEQYF. CDR3 DNA sequence: TGTGCCAGCAGCGATGGGACAGGGTGGGAGCAGTACTTC.

This clonotype was picked up a small number of times. In DNA, the CDR3 is TGTGCCAGCAGTGCTGGGACCAATCGGGATACGCAGTATTTT. The encoded protein is CASSAGTNRDTQYF. The V and J genes are TRBV6-1 and TRBJ2-3, with D perhaps assigned TRBD1 or TRBD2 (5 bases each). V was cut by 4 bases and J by 6 bases, with 14 bases left in between. Germline loops: CDR1 MNHNS, CDR2 SASEGT. The CDR3 has 14 amino acids.

This clonotype was recorded a few times. The CDR3 DNA follows: TGTGCCAGCAACCCTTCCTTAGCAGATACGCAGTATTTT. The encoded protein is CASNPSLADTQYF. The chain employs TRBV7-2 and TRBJ2-3; D gene ambiguous. Germline V gives CDR1 SGHTA, CDR2 FQGNSA. Trimming removed 7 bases from V and 4 bases from J, with 12 bases in between. The CDR3 sequence is 13 residues long.

This clonotype was recorded at least ten times. The chain uses TRBV5-1 and TRBJ2-3; TRBD2 is a possible D gene (5 bases). Trimming took off 0 bases at V and 5 bases at J, with 10 bases between the two ends. Germline V gene data show CDR1 as SGHRS and CDR2 as YFSETQ. The CDR3 length is 14 residues. The CDR3 region has the DNA TGCGCCAGCAGCTTGGCCGGGGTCGAAGATACGCAGTATTTT. This translates into CASSLAGVEDTQYF.

This sequence joins TRBV7-2 and TRBJ1-3; D is ambiguous. CDR3 size: 15 residues. Looked up from germline, CDR1 is SGHTA and CDR2 is FQGNSA. The V and J ends lost 5 bases and 0 bases respectively, with 11 bases between them. CDR3 in amino acids: CASSPGRSSGNTIYF. The CDR3 nucleotides read TGTGCCAGCAGCCCAGGTCGGAGCTCTGGAAACACCATATATTTT.

This clonotype was counted a few times. The rearrangement joins TRBV12-3 or TRBV12-4 to TRBJ2-3; D is possibly TRBD1 (7 bases). The germline V and J ends were trimmed by 3 bases and 5 bases, with 15 bases remaining between them. The CDR3 has 15 residues. The CDR3 coding sequence is TGTGCCAGCAGTTTTGAGGGGCAGGGGGGAGATACGCAGTATTTT. Amino acid sequence: CASSFEGQGGDTQYF.

This clonotype was seen many times. The rearrangement uses TRBV28 and TRBJ2-5, with TRBD1 as a possible D gene (5 bases). The length of the CDR3 is 14 residues. Between the trimmed V and J ends, which lost 8 bases and 0 bases, there was a span of 13 bases. CDR1 and CDR2 from the germline V gene are MDHEN and SYDVKM. The CDR3 DNA reads as TGTGCCAGCGGTATCCGGACATACCAAGAGACCCAGTACTTC. Its translation is CASGIRTYQETQYF.

The CDR3 protein is CATLLGNEQFF. The CDR3, as DNA: TGTGCCACCCTTCTTGGCAATGAGCAGTTCTTC. V is TRBV7-2 and J is TRBJ2-1; no clear D. The germline V and J ends were trimmed by 10 bases and 6 bases, with 10 bases remaining between them. CDR1 is SGHTA and CDR2 is FQGNSA in the germline V gene. The CDR3 totals 11 residues.

In this sample, this clonotype turned up many times. This chain uses TRBV5-1 with TRBJ2-2; weak D call: TRBD1 (6 bases). This CDR3 comprises 15 residues. The V and J ends lost 5 bases and 0 bases respectively, with 11 bases between them. Germline V CDR1 and CDR2: SGHRS, YFSETQ. Here the CDR3 reads CASRYRTANTGELFF. The CDR3 DNA reads as TGCGCCAGCAGGTACAGGACAGCGAACACCGGGGAGCTGTTTTTT.

V gene TRBV28 combines with J gene TRBJ2-5; no clear D gene. Trimming shortened V by 1 base and J by 2 bases, and 8 bases separated the two germline ends. Germline V gene lookup returns CDR1 MDHEN and CDR2 SYDVKM. The CDR3 totals 14 residues. The DNA for the CDR3 is TGTGCCAGCAGTTTATTCCAAGGGCAAGAGACCCAGTACTTC. This encodes CASSLFQGQETQYF.

V gene TRBV7-2 combines with J gene TRBJ2-3, with 8 bases identical to TRBD2. The ends lost 1 base at V and 4 bases at J; junction bases unmatched: 4. Germline loops: CDR1 SGHTA, CDR2 FQGNSA. The CDR3 extends over 15 amino acids. CDR3 sequence: CASSLGPTSADTQYF. CDR3 nucleotides: TGTGCCAGCAGCTTAGGGCCGACTAGCGCAGATACGCAGTATTTT.